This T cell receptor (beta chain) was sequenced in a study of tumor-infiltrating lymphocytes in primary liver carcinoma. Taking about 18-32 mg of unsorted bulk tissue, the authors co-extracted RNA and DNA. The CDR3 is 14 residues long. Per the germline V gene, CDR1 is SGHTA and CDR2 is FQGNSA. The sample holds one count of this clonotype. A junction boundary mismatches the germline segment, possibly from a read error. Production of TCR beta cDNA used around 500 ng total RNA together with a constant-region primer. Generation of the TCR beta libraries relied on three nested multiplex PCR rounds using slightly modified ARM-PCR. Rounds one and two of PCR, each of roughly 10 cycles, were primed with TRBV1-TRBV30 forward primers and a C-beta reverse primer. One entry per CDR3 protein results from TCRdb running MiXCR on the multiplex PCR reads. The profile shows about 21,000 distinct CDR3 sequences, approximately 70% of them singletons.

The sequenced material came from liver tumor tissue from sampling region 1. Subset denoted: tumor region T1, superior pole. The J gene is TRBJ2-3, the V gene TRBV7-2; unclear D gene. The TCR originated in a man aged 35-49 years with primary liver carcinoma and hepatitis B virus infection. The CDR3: CANSSETSTDTQYF. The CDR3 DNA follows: TGTGCCAACAGCTCCGAGACAAGCACAGATACGCAGTATTTT.